The clone carrying this T cell receptor (beta chain) was detected many times. Its specificity is unknown. These data belong to a study of identical twins. General study points: Modelling underestimated the level of out-of-frame TCR alpha sharing observed in monozygotic twins. It was possible that invariant MAIT and iNKT cells partly confounded the zero-insertion analyses.

The CDR3 sequence is 11 residues long. Germline lookup yields CDR1 KGHDR and CDR2 SFDVKD. V lost 4 bases and J 3 bases, leaving 3 bases between the germline ends. All donors were healthy, and all were Caucasian. TCRdb redid the calling of the 5' RACE reads with MiXCR, one entry per CDR3 protein. This table holds around 570,000 distinct CDR3 sequences, just under 10% found once. The sample was also linked to a second study, of yellow fever vaccine responses in identical twins.

The genes are TRBV24-1 and TRBJ2-7, with D hard to call. The sample consisted of PBMCs. This clonotype originated in a woman under 30 in good health. The CDR3, as DNA: TGTGCCACCAGTGACCACTACGAGCAGTACTTC. This sequence encodes CATSDHYEQYF.